The clone carrying this TCR beta chain was seen a single time. The data were obtained in a study of CD8+CD57+ T cells in acquired aplastic anemia. TCR beta VDJ and CDR3 profiles were obtained from a genomic DNA template. TCRdb independently ran MiXCR on the reads; one entry per CDR3 protein. The repertoire consists of under 200,000 distinct CDR3 sequences, with about three fifths occurring once and the leading ten covering roughly 42%. Per germline, CDR1 SEHNR and CDR2 FQNEAQ (reference sequence). The CDR3 extends over 14 amino acids. Trimming stripped 5 bases from V and 5 bases from J, with 13 bases between.

The source of this sequence is a human donor in good health. The sample consisted of sorted CD4+, CD8+, or CD8+CD57+ T cells (not recorded which) from PBMCs. This chain joins TRBV7-9 and TRBJ2-1; D not certain. The chain's CDR3 is CASSPPDGHNEQFF. The CDR3 bases are TGTGCCAGCAGCCCCCCGGACGGACACAATGAGCAGTTCTTC.